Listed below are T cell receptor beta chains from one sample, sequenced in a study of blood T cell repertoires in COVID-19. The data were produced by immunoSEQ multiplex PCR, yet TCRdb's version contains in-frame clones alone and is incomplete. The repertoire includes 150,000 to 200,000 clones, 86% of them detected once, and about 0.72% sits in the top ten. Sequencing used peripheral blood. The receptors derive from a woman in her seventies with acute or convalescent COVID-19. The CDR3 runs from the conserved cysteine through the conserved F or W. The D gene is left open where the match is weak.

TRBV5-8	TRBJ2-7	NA	CAAQGTVSNSYEQYF
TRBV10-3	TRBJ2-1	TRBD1	CATGTAYNEQFF
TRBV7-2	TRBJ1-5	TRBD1	CASSLAGQNNQPQHF
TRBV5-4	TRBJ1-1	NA	CASSLDSRRAFF
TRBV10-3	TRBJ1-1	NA	CAIKIDRRNTEAFF
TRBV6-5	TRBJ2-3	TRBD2	CASSYRLAGGIDTQYF
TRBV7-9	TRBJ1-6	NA	CASSPPGHVSAPLHF
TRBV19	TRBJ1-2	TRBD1	CASSIETGPLIGWSYTF
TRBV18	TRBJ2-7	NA	CASPTDPPPRFEQYF
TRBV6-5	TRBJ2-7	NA	CASSLQGRSYEQYF
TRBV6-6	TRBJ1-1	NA	CASSSTVQGSGAFF
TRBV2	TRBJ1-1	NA	CASRWGRGTEAFF
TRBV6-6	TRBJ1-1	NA	CASSYPRPDEAFF
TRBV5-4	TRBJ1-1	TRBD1	CASSPAGTANTEAFF
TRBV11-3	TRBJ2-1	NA	CASSSAGYRVSSNEQFF
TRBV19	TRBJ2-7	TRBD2	CASSSAGDVAEQYF
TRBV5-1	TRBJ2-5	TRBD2	CASSEGLAGRETQYF
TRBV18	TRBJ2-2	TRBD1	CASSPKGQGTGELFF
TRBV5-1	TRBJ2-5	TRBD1	CASSGQGDPKETQYF
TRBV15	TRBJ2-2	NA	CATSRGDTGELFF
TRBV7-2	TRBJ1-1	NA	CASSSKREGTEAFF
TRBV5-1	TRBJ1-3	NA	CASSLEGVSTIYF
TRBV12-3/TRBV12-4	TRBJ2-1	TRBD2	CASRLAGAGEQFF
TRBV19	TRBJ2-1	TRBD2	CASSVGGGANEQFF
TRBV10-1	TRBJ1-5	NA	CASSENIYQPQHF
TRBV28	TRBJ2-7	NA	CASSPPAAGRYEQYF
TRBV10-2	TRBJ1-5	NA	CASSLRENQPQHF
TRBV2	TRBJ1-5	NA	CASRAAGQPQHF
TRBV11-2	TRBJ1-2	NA	CASSLGHQANFYGYTF
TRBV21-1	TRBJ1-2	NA	CASSGQLQGLNDYGYTF
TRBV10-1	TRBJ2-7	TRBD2	CASGTSGEINEQYF
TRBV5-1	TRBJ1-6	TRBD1	CASRTGLDSPLHF
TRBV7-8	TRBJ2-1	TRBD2	CASSPGGSAGPPYNEQFF
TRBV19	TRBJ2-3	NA	CASSIRGTDTQYF
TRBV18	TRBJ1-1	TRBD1	CASSPTGGTEAFF
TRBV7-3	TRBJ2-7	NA	CASSLGRLSSYEQYF
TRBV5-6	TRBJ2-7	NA	CASSPLGSSGEQYF
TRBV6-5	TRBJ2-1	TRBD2	CASSYTGLAGGNEQFF
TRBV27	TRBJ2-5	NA	CASSLSTPQETQYF
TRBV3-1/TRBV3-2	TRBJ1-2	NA	CASSPSSGVSRGYTF
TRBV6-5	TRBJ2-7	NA	CASTNRYYEQYF
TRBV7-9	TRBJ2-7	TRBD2	CASSTPAASGSYEQYF
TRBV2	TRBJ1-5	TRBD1	CASTGVGGEYQPQHF
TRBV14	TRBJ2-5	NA	CASSGSGGETQYF
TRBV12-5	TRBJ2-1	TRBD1	CASGEGANEQFF
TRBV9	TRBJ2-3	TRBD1	CASSSAGTGVGDTQYF
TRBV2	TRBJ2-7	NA	CASREGMGEQYF
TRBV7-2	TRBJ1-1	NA	CASSIPGQEAFF
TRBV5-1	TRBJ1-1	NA	CASSTGQSGVTEAFF
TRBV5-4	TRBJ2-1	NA	CASSLIPRGTLYNEQFF
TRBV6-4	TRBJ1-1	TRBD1	CASSDFMRQGIMNTEAFF
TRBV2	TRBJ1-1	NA	CASSGPRGGPVEAFF
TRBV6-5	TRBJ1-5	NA	CASSYDGGGNQPQHF
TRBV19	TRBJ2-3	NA	CASSFTGRKDTQYF